A selection of T cell receptor beta chains follows, all from one sample in a study of blood T cell repertoires in COVID-19. Generated by immunoSEQ multiplex PCR, the TCRdb table keeps only in-frame clones and is missing some. The data contain nearly 250,000 clones, about nine tenths of them singletons. The specimen sequenced was PBMCs or T cells enriched from blood (not recorded which). The receptors shown here come from a man aged 45-60 years who had been exposed to COVID-19. Both conserved end residues are part of each CDR3. D genes are given only for firm matches. Size is omitted from some rows. Given values are once, few, many or a class for expanded clones.

v_call,j_call,d_call,clone_size,cdr3_aa,cdr3_nt
TRBV28,TRBJ1-1,NA,NA,CASRPTNTEAFF,TGTGCCAGCAGACCGACAAACACTGAAGCTTTCTTT
TRBV10-3,TRBJ1-2,TRBD1,NA,CAISGTGVNYGYTF,TGTGCCATCAGCGGGACAGGGGTGAACTATGGCTACACCTTC
TRBV12-5,TRBJ2-6,NA,NA,CASGFLDKGFSGANVLTF,TGTGCTAGTGGTTTCTTGGACAAGGGATTCTCTGGGGCCAACGTCCTGACTTTC
TRBV5-1,TRBJ1-2,TRBD1,NA,CASSPGQGRDYGYTF,TGCGCCAGCAGCCCCGGACAGGGGAGAGACTATGGCTACACCTTC
TRBV5-6,TRBJ1-5,NA,once,CASSFIDQPQHF,TGTGCCAGCAGCTTTATTGATCAGCCCCAGCATTTT
TRBV4-2,TRBJ1-2,TRBD1,NA,CASSHKDRGGYGYTF,TGTGCCAGCAGCCATAAAGACAGGGGGGGCTATGGCTACACCTTC
TRBV24-1,TRBJ1-2,TRBD1,few,CATSDPQGQGDYGYTF,TGTGCCACCAGTGATCCACAGGGGCAAGGCGACTATGGCTACACCTTC
TRBV30,TRBJ1-5,TRBD1,NA,CAWYRDRVLNQPQHF,TGTGCCTGGTATCGGGACAGAGTGCTTAATCAGCCCCAGCATTTT
TRBV19,TRBJ2-5,TRBD2,NA,CASSITGGTQETQYF,TGTGCCAGTAGTATTACGGGGGGGACACAAGAGACCCAGTACTTC
TRBV7-9,TRBJ2-3,NA,NA,CASSLGVAGTDTQYF,TGTGCCAGCAGCTTAGGGGTAGCGGGCACAGATACGCAGTATTTT
TRBV21-1,TRBJ2-4,NA,once,CASSKDWHREAPFLAKNIQYF,TGTGCCAGCAGCAAAGACTGGCACCGGGAGGCCCCTTTCCTAGCCAAAAACATTCAGTACTTC
TRBV7-2,TRBJ2-1,NA,NA,CASSLSGLPYNEQFF,TGTGCCAGCAGCTTATCAGGGTTGCCCTACAATGAGCAGTTCTTC
TRBV6-1,TRBJ2-7,TRBD1,once,CASNEIQGPAYEQYF,TGTGCCAGCAATGAAATACAGGGGCCAGCCTACGAGCAGTACTTC
TRBV28,TRBJ1-4,NA,NA,CASSLPGYEKLFF,TGTGCCAGCAGTTTGCCAGGGTATGAAAAACTGTTTTTT
TRBV30,TRBJ2-7,NA,NA,CAWSRGGEQYF,TGTGCCTGGAGTCGGGGTGGCGAGCAGTACTTC
TRBV18,TRBJ1-3,NA,NA,CASSPPSGSGNTIYF,TGTGCCAGCTCACCACCGTCAGGCTCTGGAAACACCATATATTTT
TRBV19,TRBJ1-6,NA,NA,CASSIFRFSPLHF,TGTGCCAGTAGTATTTTCCGGTTTTCACCCCTCCACTTT
TRBV11-2,TRBJ2-3,NA,NA,CASSLGATDTQYF,TGTGCCAGCAGCTTAGGGGCCACAGATACGCAGTATTTT
TRBV28,TRBJ1-1,NA,NA,CASSGQIDTEAFF,TGTGCCAGCAGCGGACAGATTGACACTGAAGCTTTCTTT
TRBV24-1,TRBJ2-3,NA,NA,CATGLKGRNTDTQYF,TGTGCCACCGGCCTTAAGGGGCGAAACACAGATACGCAGTATTTT
TRBV4-2,TRBJ1-2,NA,NA,CASSQEAPSHGYTF,TGTGCCAGCAGCCAAGAGGCTCCATCTCATGGCTACACCTTC
TRBV27,TRBJ1-6,TRBD1,NA,CASSLSLPTGSSYNSPLHF,TGTGCCAGCAGTTTATCCCTCCCGACAGGGAGCTCCTATAATTCACCCCTCCACTTT
TRBV7-2,TRBJ1-1,TRBD1,few,CASSLTYIGQGFFTEAFF,TGTGCCAGCAGTCTTACCTATATCGGACAGGGGTTTTTCACTGAAGCTTTCTTT
TRBV9,TRBJ2-1,NA,NA,CASSEPKSSYNEQFF,TGTGCCAGCAGCGAACCGAAGAGCTCCTACAATGAGCAGTTCTTC
TRBV6-1,TRBJ1-3,NA,once,CASSEGGPGSGNTIYF,TGTGCCAGCAGTGAAGGCGGTCCAGGGTCTGGAAACACCATATATTTT
TRBV27,TRBJ2-7,NA,NA,CASSFRKGDYYEQYF,TGTGCCAGCAGTTTCCGGAAGGGGGACTACTACGAGCAGTACTTC
TRBV10-1,TRBJ1-1,TRBD1,NA,CASSPQGGTEAFF,TGCGCCAGCAGTCCCCAGGGGGGAACTGAAGCTTTCTTT
TRBV5-1,TRBJ1-3,NA,NA,CASSLDGTPGNTIYF,TGCGCCAGCAGCTTGGATGGCACGCCTGGAAACACCATATATTTT
TRBV3-1/TRBV3-2,TRBJ2-5,NA,NA,CASSQVKTQYF,TGTGCCAGCAGCCAAGTAAAGACCCAGTACTTC
TRBV27,TRBJ1-1,NA,NA,CASSYSPAGDRLPEAFF,TGTGCCAGCAGTTACTCCCCGGCAGGGGACCGGCTCCCTGAAGCTTTCTTT
TRBV12-3/TRBV12-4,TRBJ2-1,NA,NA,CASSFSRVEQFF,TGTGCCAGCAGTTTTTCCAGGGTCGAGCAGTTCTTC
TRBV28,TRBJ1-2,NA,NA,CASRGTGYGYTF,TGTGCCAGCCGCGGGACCGGCTATGGCTACACCTTC